The 24 T cell receptor beta chains given below trace back to one sample, sequenced in a study of technical replicates of blood from a handful of donors. Measured with immunoSEQ multiplex PCR; TCRdb has only the in-frame clones, and not every one. Altogether about 49,000 clones are present, approximately 90% being singletons, with the ten largest covering under 5%. Input material: PBMCs. The receptors here all came from a human donor in good health. Some clones in this sample may be carry-over from other donors' samples.

The rearrangement links TRBV2 to TRBJ2-1; TRBD2 aligns across 12 bases. CDR1 is SNHLY and CDR2 is FYNNEI in the germline V gene. CDR3 length: 15 amino acids. J gave up 5 bases and V 6 bases, and 5 bases lay outside the gene matches. The CDR3 bases are TGTGCCAGCAGAAAAACTAGCGGGGGGCACAATGAGCAGTTCTTC. Translation: CASRKTSGGHNEQFF.

In this sample, this clone turned up once. The chain combines TRBV30 with TRBJ1-5; 8 positions match TRBD1. Germline trimming cut 5 bases from V and 4 bases from J; bases unmatched to any gene: 1. The germline CDR1 and CDR2 sequences are GTSNPN and SVGIG (reference sequence). This CDR3 has 12 residues. The CDR3 loop is CAWRQGNQPQHF. The CDR3 DNA reads TGTGCCTGGCGACAGGGGAATCAGCCCCAGCATTTT.

This chain links TRBV15 with TRBJ2-7; a weak D match, TRBD1 (6 bases). Trimming pared 5 bases from V and 5 bases from J, leaving 13 bases between. Germline CDR1 reads LNHNV; CDR2 reads YYDKDF (reference sequence). The CDR3 extends over 13 amino acids. CDR3 sequence (DNA): TGTGCCACCAGCGCTTTACAGGGCCACGAGCAGTACTTC. Residues: CATSALQGHEQYF.

The chain couples TRBV5-6 to TRBJ2-6, with D perhaps matching TRBD1 (5 bases). V was clipped by 2 bases and J by 1 base, with 16 bases between them. Germline V gene sequence: CDR1 SGHDT, CDR2 YYEEEE. The CDR3 extends over 18 amino acids. The CDR3 spells CASSFGARRPSGANVLTF. CDR3 bases: TGTGCCAGCAGCTTTGGGGCCCGTCGGCCTTCTGGGGCCAACGTCCTGACTTTC. The complete variable domain, with remaining parts taken from reference TRBV5-6 and TRBJ2-6, reads DAGVTQSPTHLIKTRGQQVTLRCSPKSGHDTVSWYQQALGQGPQFIFQYYEEEERQRGNFPDRFSGHQFPNYSSELNVNALLLGDSALYLCASSFGARRPSGANVLTFGAGSRLTVL.

J is TRBJ1-4 and V is TRBV5-4; 10 positions match TRBD1. The CDR3 sequence is 17 residues long. Germline V gene sequence: CDR1 SGHNT, CDR2 YYREEE (reference sequence). V dropped 4 bases and J dropped 3; count of bases not matched to a gene: 9. The CDR3 bases are TGTGCCAGCAGCACATATGGGACAGGGGAGCCTAATGAAAAACTGTTTTTT. This translates into CASSTYGTGEPNEKLFF.

J is TRBJ1-2 and V is TRBV30; D not certain. The CDR3 contains 14 residues. The germline gives CDR1 GTSNPN, CDR2 SVGIG (reference sequence). V was shortened by 0 bases and J by 2 bases, with 10 bases between the two germline ends. CDR3: CAWSVLSSNYGYTF. In DNA form, the CDR3 reads TGTGCCTGGAGTGTACTAAGTTCCAACTATGGCTACACCTTC.

V and J are TRBV7-2 and TRBJ2-1, with D unresolved. The CDR3 runs to 15 residues. The ends were cut back, 0 bases at V and 0 bases at J, with 6 bases in the middle. Per germline, CDR1 SGHTA and CDR2 FQGNSA. The CDR3 sequence is CASSLAGSSYNEQFF. In nucleotides, the CDR3 is TGTGCCAGCAGCTTAGCCGGGTCCTCCTACAATGAGCAGTTCTTC.

This chain links TRBV11-3 with TRBJ1-4, with TRBD1 as a possible D gene (6 bases). V was cut by 7 bases and J by 4 bases, with 16 bases left in between. The CDR3 extends over 15 amino acids. CDR1 is SGHNT, CDR2 YENEEA, per germline. The CDR3 sequence is CASNFYRQVNEKLFF. CDR3 bases: TGTGCCAGCAATTTTTATCGACAGGTTAATGAAAAACTGTTTTTT.

For the CDR3, the DNA is TGTGCCAGCAAAGGGGAAGCGGGGGGCCGACATACGCAGTATTTT. This encodes CASKGEAGGRHTQYF. The chain carries TRBV6-4 and TRBJ2-3; 9 bases are a match to TRBD2. The CDR3 loop spans 15 amino acids. CDR1 MRHNA and CDR2 SNTAGT come from the germline V gene. Trimming at V came to 7 bases and at J to 7 bases, leaving 12 bases not matched to a gene.

The chain combines TRBV7-6 with TRBJ2-5; tentative D call: TRBD2 (6 bases). CDR3 length: 14 amino acids. Looked up from germline, CDR1 is SGHVS and CDR2 is FNYEAQ. The ends were cut back, 5 bases at V and 1 base at J, with 11 bases in the middle. The CDR3 nucleotides read TGTGCCAGCAGCCCAGGGAGGCGCCAAGAGACCCAGTACTTC. Translating it yields CASSPGRRQETQYF.

The rearrangement links TRBV11-3 to TRBJ1-2, with D perhaps TRBD1 (6 bases). The V and J ends lost 1 base and 5 bases respectively, with 23 bases between them. The CDR3 totals 18 residues. Germline loops: CDR1 SGHNT, CDR2 YENEEA. The chain's CDR3 is CASSLALNYQPQGYGYTF. The CDR3 coding sequence is TGTGCCAGCAGCTTAGCCCTCAATTACCAGCCTCAGGGGTATGGCTACACCTTC.

The rearrangement joins TRBV2 to TRBJ1-2; the D gene is possibly TRBD1 (5 bases). Trimming took off 5 bases at V and 2 bases at J, with 15 bases between the two ends. The CDR3 covers 15 residues. Germline V gives CDR1 SNHLY, CDR2 FYNNEI. CDR3 protein: CASSFTGTQNYGYTF. CDR3 sequence (DNA): TGTGCCAGCAGTTTTACGGGGACTCAAAACTATGGCTACACCTTC.

The chain recombines TRBV7-9 with TRBJ2-7; TRBD2 agrees at 13 bases. V lost 6 bases and J lost 2; bases outside the gene matches: 4. Looked up from germline, CDR1 is SEHNR and CDR2 is FQNEAQ (reference sequence). This CDR3 region has 15 residues. CDR3 in DNA: TGTGCCAGCAGTACCACTAGCGGGGGGGCCTACGAGCAGTACTTC. Residues: CASSTTSGGAYEQYF.

The chain joins TRBV5-5 to TRBJ1-5; no definite D call. The V end was cut by 0 bases, the J end by 2 bases, with 6 bases between. The length of the CDR3 is 14 residues. Germline lookup yields CDR1 SGHKS and CDR2 YYEKEE (reference sequence). The CDR3 loop reads CASSLVAGNQPQHF. CDR3 bases: TGTGCCAGCAGCTTGGTGGCAGGCAATCAGCCCCAGCATTTT.

Only a few counts were recorded for this clone. The chain employs TRBV5-1 and TRBJ2-6, with a tentative D call TRBD1 (6 bases). Trimming shortened V by 1 base and J by 0 bases, and 14 bases separated the two germline ends. The CDR3 length is 18 residues. Germline lookup yields CDR1 SGHRS and CDR2 YFSETQ. The chain's CDR3 is CASSLRVAGDSGANVLTF. CDR3 DNA: TGCGCCAGCAGCTTGAGGGTGGCAGGGGACTCTGGGGCCAACGTCCTGACTTTC.

About this clone: The DNA is left out, because the CDR3 cannot be placed on it with certainty; the CDR3 is given as TCRdb lists it. V gene TRBV19 combines with J gene TRBJ1-1. Germline V gene lookup returns CDR1 LNHDA and CDR2 SQIVND (reference sequence). The length of the CDR3 is 13 amino acids, counting both ends. The CDR3 here is CASTSGGPTEAFF.

The DNA of the CDR3 is TGTGCCAGCATCGGCGTTCAGGGCCCCTACGAGCAGTACTTC. Translation: CASIGVQGPYEQYF. V usage is TRBV25-1 and J usage is TRBJ2-7; tentatively, D is TRBD1 (5 bases). The CDR3 contains 14 residues. Germline CDR1 and CDR2: MGHDK and SYGVNS. Trimming cost V 7 bases and J 2 bases, with 15 bases left between them.

This clone was seen just once. The J gene is TRBJ1-3, the V gene TRBV7-3; 9 bases align to TRBD1. Per the germline V gene, CDR1 is SGHTA and CDR2 is FQGTGA. This CDR3 spans 15 amino acids. J lost 2 bases, V lost 4 bases, and 3 bases had no gene match. The chain's CDR3 is CASSSQGAAGNTIYF. CDR3 DNA sequence: TGTGCCAGCAGCTCACAGGGGGCCGCTGGAAACACCATATATTTT.

V gene TRBV5-1 combines with J gene TRBJ2-6; D gene uncertain. The CDR3 extends over 16 amino acids. Trimming cost V 3 bases and J 5 bases, with 15 bases left between them. Per germline, CDR1 SGHRS and CDR2 YFSETQ. This CDR3 is CASSSDAVSRANVLTF. For the CDR3, the DNA is TGCGCCAGCAGCTCAGACGCGGTCTCGAGGGCCAACGTCCTGACTTTC. Filled out from reference TRBV5-1 and TRBJ2-6, the complete variable domain reads KAGVTQTPRYLIKTRGQQVTLSCSPISGHRSVSWYQQTPGQGLQFLFEYFSETQRNKGNFPGRFSGRQFSNSRSEMNVSTLELGDSALYLCASSSDAVSRANVLTFGAGSRLTVL.

This sequence joins TRBV7-3 and TRBJ2-2; 14 bases line up with TRBD2. CDR1 and CDR2 (germline): SGHTA, FQGTGA. The CDR3 is 17 residues long. With V trimmed by 5 bases and J by 2 bases, 4 bases remained unmatched. The chain's CDR3 is CASSRTSGGPNTGELFF. Here the CDR3 DNA reads TGTGCCAGCAGCAGGACTAGCGGGGGGCCCAACACCGGGGAGCTGTTTTTT. Using reference TRBV7-3 and TRBJ2-2 for the parts outside the CDR3, the full variable domain is GAGVSQTPSNKVTEKGKYVELRCDPISGHTALYWYRQSLGQGPEFLIYFQGTGAADDSGLPNDRFFAVRPEGSVSTLKIQRTERGDSAVYLCASSRTSGGPNTGELFFGEGSRLTVL.

DNA for the CDR3: TGCAGCGTCATGGGACAGGCCAAAAACATTCAGTACTTC. Amino acids: CSVMGQAKNIQYF. V usage is TRBV29-1 and J usage is TRBJ2-4; 7 positions agree with TRBD1. V trimming: 6 bases; J trimming: 1 base; junction bases outside the gene matches: 3. Germline-derived CDR1 and CDR2 are SQVTM and ANQGSEA. The CDR3 length is 13 residues.

The chain uses TRBV7-3 and TRBJ2-3; D is unresolved. Germline CDR1 is SGHTA and CDR2 is FQGTGA. This CDR3 region has 13 residues. V shed 3 bases and J shed 0 bases, with 4 bases lying between them. DNA of the CDR3: TGTGCCAGCAGCTTGTATAGCACAGATACGCAGTATTTT. Translation gives CASSLYSTDTQYF.

The genes are TRBV7-3 and TRBJ2-7; 7 bases align to TRBD1. V lost 4 bases to trimming and J lost 1 base; unmatched junction nucleotides: 4. The CDR3 totals 14 residues. In germline, CDR1 is SGHTA, CDR2 FQGTGA. The CDR3 reads CASSSPDRSYEQYF. The CDR3 DNA is TGTGCCAGCAGCTCTCCGGACAGGTCCTACGAGCAGTACTTC. The full variable domain, in which reference TRBV7-3 and TRBJ2-7 provide the parts outside the CDR3, is GAGVSQTPSNKVTEKGKYVELRCDPISGHTALYWYRQSLGQGPEFLIYFQGTGAADDSGLPNDRFFAVRPEGSVSTLKIQRTERGDSAVYLCASSSPDRSYEQYFGPGTRLTVT.

This chain joins TRBV6-1 and TRBJ2-7; 10 nucleotides agree with TRBD2. CDR1 is MNHNS and CDR2 is SASEGT in the germline V gene. CDR3 size: 15 residues. Trimming cost V 2 bases and J 6 bases; bases outside gene matches: 7. The CDR3 spells CASSERLAGASEQYF. The CDR3 coding sequence is TGTGCCAGCAGTGAAAGGCTAGCGGGAGCTTCCGAGCAGTACTTC.